Each of the 14 T cell receptor beta chains below was sequenced from the same sample in a study of TIL therapy for anti-PD-1-resistant metastatic lung cancer. Time point defined: pre-treatment sample, taken before nivolumab and TIL therapy. Sequencing used immunoSEQ v3. Clones were read by immunoSEQ multiplex PCR, and TCRdb kept only the in-frame ones, dropping some. The sample lists about 60,000 clones, around 68% occurring once. Here the sequenced sample was blood, taken at baseline. These receptors were taken from a person between 30 and 80 years old with non-small cell lung cancer.

This sequence joins TRBV7-6 and TRBJ1-5; D gene ambiguous. The germline gives CDR1 SGHVS, CDR2 FNYEAQ. The CDR3 sequence is 16 residues long. V shed 3 bases and J shed 0 bases, with 12 bases lying between them. CDR3 residues: CASSLTTDGSNQPQHF. CDR3 in DNA: TGTGCCAGCAGCTTGACGACGGACGGTAGCAATCAGCCCCAGCATTTT.

The chain uses TRBV5-1 and TRBJ2-5; D is undetermined. Germline V gene sequence: CDR1 SGHRS, CDR2 YFSETQ. The CDR3 runs 13 residues. The V end lost 0 bases, the J end lost 4 bases, and 7 bases lay between the germline ends. The CDR3 nucleotides are TGCGCCAGCAGCTTGGGATTACGAGAGACCCAGTACTTC. Its translation: CASSLGLRETQYF. The full variable domain, completed using reference TRBV5-1 and TRBJ2-5, is KAGVTQTPRYLIKTRGQQVTLSCSPISGHRSVSWYQQTPGQGLQFLFEYFSETQRNKGNFPGRFSGRQFSNSRSEMNVSTLELGDSALYLCASSLGLRETQYFGPGTRLLVL.

This clone was seen once. CDR3: CASSPDSWSAEAFF. The CDR3 DNA sequence: TGTGCCAGCAGCCCTGACAGTTGGTCCGCTGAAGCTTTCTTT. The V and J genes are TRBV11-3 and TRBJ1-1, with a tentative D call TRBD1 (5 bases). This CDR3 comprises 14 residues. The V end lost 5 bases, the J end lost 6 bases, and 16 bases lay between the germline ends. Germline values: CDR1 SGHNT, CDR2 YENEEA.

The chain is built from TRBV12-5 and TRBJ2-3, with 7 bases fitting TRBD2. Germline V gives CDR1 LGHNT, CDR2 FRNRAP. This CDR3 spans 15 amino acids. V gave up 3 bases and J gave up 0 bases; unmatched junction bases: 3. Written as DNA, the CDR3 is TGTGCTAGTGGTTTTCCGGGACTAAGCACAGATACGCAGTATTTT. Translating gives CASGFPGLSTDTQYF.

The chain links TRBV29-1 to TRBJ2-3, with a weak D call TRBD1 (6 bases). Germline V CDR1 and CDR2: SQVTM, ANQGSEA. The CDR3 has 13 residues. V was trimmed by 6 bases and J by 3 bases, leaving 13 bases between them. The DNA of the CDR3 is TGCAGCGTCGGACCCAGGGGTACAGATACGCAGTATTTT. Its translation: CSVGPRGTDTQYF.

The chain combines TRBV18 with TRBJ2-6; D is uncertain. V was cut by 0 bases and J by 0 bases, with 9 bases left in between. This CDR3 region has 17 residues. Germline V gene lookup returns CDR1 KGHSH and CDR2 LQKENI. CDR3 residues: CASSPPPGPSGANVLTF. The CDR3 bases are TGTGCCAGCTCACCACCGCCCGGACCCTCTGGGGCCAACGTCCTGACTTTC.

This sequence joins TRBV4-1 and TRBJ1-2; maybe TRBD1 (6 bases). Deletions cut 1 base from V and 5 bases from J, with 11 bases between. CDR1 and CDR2 from the germline V gene are MGHRA and YSYEKL. CDR3 length equals 14 residues. The CDR3 sequence is CASSQGAGEYGYTF. The CDR3 bases are TGCGCCAGCAGCCAAGGGGCAGGGGAGTATGGCTACACCTTC.

This chain connects TRBV11-2 to TRBJ2-5, with TRBD1 identical over 7 bases. CDR3 length equals 14 residues. V trimming: 4 bases; J trimming: 5 bases; junction bases outside the gene matches: 7. CDR1 and CDR2 from the germline V gene are SGHAT and FQNNGV. CDR3 bases: TGTGCCAGCAGCTCTCCGACAGGGCACGAGACCCAGTACTTC. Its translation is CASSSPTGHETQYF. Together with reference TRBV11-2 and TRBJ2-5, the CDR3 gives the full variable domain: EAGVAQSPRYKIIEKRQSVAFWCNPISGHATLYWYQQILGQGPKLLIQFQNNGVVDDSQLPKDRFSAERLKGVDSTLKIQPAKLEDSAVYLCASSSPTGHETQYFGPGTRLLVL.

The sample holds many counts of this clone. The genes are TRBV2 and TRBJ2-1; D perhaps matches TRBD1 (6 bases). CDR3 size: 13 residues. Germline V gene sequence: CDR1 SNHLY, CDR2 FYNNEI. Trimming left V 6 bases short and J 4 bases short, with 10 bases between. The CDR3 is CASRAGVYNEQFF. The CDR3 coding sequence is TGTGCCAGCAGGGCAGGGGTATACAATGAGCAGTTCTTC.

This clone was detected only a few times. V is TRBV6-1 and J is TRBJ1-1; D is unclear. This CDR3 has 14 residues. The germline CDR1 and CDR2 sequences are MNHNS and SASEGT. V was trimmed by 1 base and J by 2 bases, leaving 8 bases between them. The CDR3 region has the DNA TGTGCCAGCAGTGAAGTAGGATCTAACACTGAAGCTTTCTTT. Its protein is CASSEVGSNTEAFF.

The chain couples TRBV5-1 to TRBJ2-5; D not resolved. The DNA end is more similar to TRBJ2-7, so the J call may be wrong. Per the germline V gene, CDR1 is SGHRS and CDR2 is YFSETQ. CDR3 length equals 13 residues. This CDR3 is CASSLATSYEQYF. CDR3 sequence (DNA): TGCGCCAGCAGCTTGGCGACCTCCTACGAGCAGTACTTC.

For this clone: A junction boundary mismatches the germline segment, possibly from a read error. The chain carries TRBV7-7 and TRBJ2-7; 7 bases line up with TRBD2. The CDR3 runs 16 residues. Germline-derived CDR1 and CDR2 are SSHAT and FNYEAQ (reference sequence). The CDR3 nucleotides read TGTGCTAGCAGCTTTAGCGGGCAGATGAGCTCCTACGAGCAGTACTTC. Residues: CASSFSGQMSSYEQYF.

This chain links TRBV29-1 with TRBJ2-1; 8 bases match TRBD1. The V gene's germline CDR1 is SQVTM and CDR2 ANQGSEA. V lost 6 bases and J lost 6; bases outside the gene matches: 13. This CDR3 is 15 amino acids long. Written as DNA, the CDR3 is TGCAGCGTCCTAGAACCGGGACAGGCCACCAATGAGCAGTTCTTC. This sequence encodes CSVLEPGQATNEQFF.

This clone was found a few times. The chain links TRBV14 to TRBJ2-2, with D possibly being TRBD2 (6 bases). CDR1 is SGHDN and CDR2 is FVKESK in the germline V gene. This CDR3 has 15 residues. V was cut by 1 base and J by 3 bases, with 9 bases left in between. The CDR3 region has the DNA TGTGCCAGCAGCCAAGCGCGGGGCTACACCGGGGAGCTGTTTTTT. This translates into CASSQARGYTGELFF. Combining the CDR3 with reference TRBV14 and TRBJ2-2 gives the whole variable domain EAGVTQFPSHSVIEKGQTVTLRCDPISGHDNLYWYRRVMGKEIKFLLHFVKESKQDESGMPNNRFLAERTGGTYSTLKVQPAELEDSGVYFCASSQARGYTGELFFGEGSRLTVL.